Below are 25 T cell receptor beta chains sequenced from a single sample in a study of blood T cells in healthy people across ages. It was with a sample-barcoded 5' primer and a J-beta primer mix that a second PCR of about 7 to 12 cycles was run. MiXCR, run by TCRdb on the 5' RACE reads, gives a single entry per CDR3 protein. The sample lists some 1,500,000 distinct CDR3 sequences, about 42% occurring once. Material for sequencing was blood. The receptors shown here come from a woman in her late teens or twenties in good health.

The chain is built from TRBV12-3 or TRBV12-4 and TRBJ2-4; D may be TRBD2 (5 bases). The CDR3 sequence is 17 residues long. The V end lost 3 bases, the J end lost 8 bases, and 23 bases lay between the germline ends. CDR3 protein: CASSFRRASHQRDIQYF. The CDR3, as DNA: TGTGCCAGCAGTTTTCGGCGGGCATCCCATCAAAGAGACATTCAGTACTTC.

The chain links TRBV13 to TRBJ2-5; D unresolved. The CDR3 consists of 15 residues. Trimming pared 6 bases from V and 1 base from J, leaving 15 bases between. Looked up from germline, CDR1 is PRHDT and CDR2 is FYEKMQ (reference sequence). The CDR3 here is CASRAGPSRQETQYF. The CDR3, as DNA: TGTGCCAGCAGAGCCGGACCATCCCGCCAAGAGACCCAGTACTTC. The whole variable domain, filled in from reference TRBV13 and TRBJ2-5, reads AAGVIQSPRHLIKEKRETATLKCYPIPRHDTVYWYQQGPGQDPQFLISFYEKMQSDKGSIPDRFSAQQFSDYHSELNMSSLELGDSALYFCASRAGPSRQETQYFGPGTRLLVL.

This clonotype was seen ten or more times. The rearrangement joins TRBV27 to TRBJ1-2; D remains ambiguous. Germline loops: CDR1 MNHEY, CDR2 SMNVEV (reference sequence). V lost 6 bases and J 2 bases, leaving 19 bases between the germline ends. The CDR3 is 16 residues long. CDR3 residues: CASRPIRLERNYGYTF. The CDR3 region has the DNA TGTGCCAGCAGACCCATCCGACTGGAACGGAACTATGGCTACACCTTC.

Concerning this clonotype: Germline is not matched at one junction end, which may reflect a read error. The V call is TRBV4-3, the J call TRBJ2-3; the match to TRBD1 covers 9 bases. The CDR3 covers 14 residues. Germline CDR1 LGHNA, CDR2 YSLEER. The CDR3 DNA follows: TGCGCCAGCAGCCAAGAACAGGGGGCAGATGCGCAGTATTTT. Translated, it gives CASSQEQGADAQYF.

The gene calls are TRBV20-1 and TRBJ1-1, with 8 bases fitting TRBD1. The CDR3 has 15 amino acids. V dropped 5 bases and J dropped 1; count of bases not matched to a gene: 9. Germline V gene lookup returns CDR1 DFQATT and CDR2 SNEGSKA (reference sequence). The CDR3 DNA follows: TGCAGTGCTGTCCCAGGTGACAGGGGGAACACTGAAGCTTTCTTT. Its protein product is CSAVPGDRGNTEAFF.

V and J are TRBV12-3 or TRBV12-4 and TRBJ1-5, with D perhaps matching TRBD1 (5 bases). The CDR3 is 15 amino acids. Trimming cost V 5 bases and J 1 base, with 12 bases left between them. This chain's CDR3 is CASSTQGVSNQPQHF. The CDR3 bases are TGTGCCAGCAGTACGCAGGGAGTCAGCAATCAGCCCCAGCATTTT.

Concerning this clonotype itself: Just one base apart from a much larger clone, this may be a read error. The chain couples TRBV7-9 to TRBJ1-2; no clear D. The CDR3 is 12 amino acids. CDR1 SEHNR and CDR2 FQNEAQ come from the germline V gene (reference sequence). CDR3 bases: TGTGCCAGCAGCGAGGGTTACTATGGCTACAACTTC. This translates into CASSEGYYGYNF.

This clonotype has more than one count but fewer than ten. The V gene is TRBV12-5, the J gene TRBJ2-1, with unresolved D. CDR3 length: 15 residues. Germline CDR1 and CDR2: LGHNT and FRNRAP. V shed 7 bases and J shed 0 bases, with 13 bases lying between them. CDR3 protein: CASALGQSSYNEQFF. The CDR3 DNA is TGTGCTAGTGCCCTGGGCCAGAGCTCCTACAATGAGCAGTTCTTC.

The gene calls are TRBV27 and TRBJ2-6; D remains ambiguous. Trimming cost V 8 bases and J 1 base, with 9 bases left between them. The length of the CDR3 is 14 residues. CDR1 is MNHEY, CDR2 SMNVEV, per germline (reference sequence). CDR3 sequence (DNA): TGTGCCAGCCTGAAGACTTCTGGGGCCAACGTCCTGACTTTC. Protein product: CASLKTSGANVLTF.

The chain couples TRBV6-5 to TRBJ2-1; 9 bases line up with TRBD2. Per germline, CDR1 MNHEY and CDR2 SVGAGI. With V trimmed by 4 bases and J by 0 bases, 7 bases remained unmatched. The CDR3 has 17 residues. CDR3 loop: CASSWLAGSSSYNEQFF. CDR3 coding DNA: TGTGCCAGCAGTTGGCTAGCGGGGTCGAGCTCCTACAATGAGCAGTTCTTC.

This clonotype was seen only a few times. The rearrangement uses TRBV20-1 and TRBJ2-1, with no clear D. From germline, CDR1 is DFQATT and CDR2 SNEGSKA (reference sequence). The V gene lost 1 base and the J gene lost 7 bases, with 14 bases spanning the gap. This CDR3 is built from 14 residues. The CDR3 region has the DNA TGCAGTGCTAGAGCCTCGACCCTTGGGAATGAGCAGTTCTTC. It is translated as CSARASTLGNEQFF.

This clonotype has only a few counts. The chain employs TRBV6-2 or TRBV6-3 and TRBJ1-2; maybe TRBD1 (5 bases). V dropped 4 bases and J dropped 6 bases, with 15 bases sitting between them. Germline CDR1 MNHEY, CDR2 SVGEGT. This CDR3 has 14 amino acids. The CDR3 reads CASSWPQGMDGYTF. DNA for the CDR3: TGTGCCAGCAGTTGGCCCCAGGGAATGGATGGCTACACCTTC.

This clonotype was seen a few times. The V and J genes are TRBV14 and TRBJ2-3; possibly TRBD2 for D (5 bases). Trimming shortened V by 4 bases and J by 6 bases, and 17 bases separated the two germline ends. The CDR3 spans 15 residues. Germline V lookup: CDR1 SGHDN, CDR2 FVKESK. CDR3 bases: TGTGCCAGCAGCCCGTGGACCCGCCCGGGGGATACGCAGTATTTT. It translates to CASSPWTRPGDTQYF.

Here the CDR3 reads CASSTDSFGEQYF. The CDR3 DNA sequence: TGTGCCAGCAGCACAGACAGTTTCGGCGAGCAGTACTTC. The chain is built from TRBV7-9 and TRBJ2-7, with D possibly TRBD1 on 5 matching bases. The CDR3 has 13 residues. CDR1 and CDR2 from the germline V gene are SEHNR and FQNEAQ (reference sequence). V lost 5 bases to trimming and J lost 6 bases, with 14 bases between them. The full variable domain, rest sourced from reference TRBV7-9 and TRBJ2-7, is DTGVSQNPRHKITKRGQNVTFRCDPISEHNRLYWYRQTLGQGPEFLTYFQNEAQLEKSRLLSDRFSAERPKGSFSTLEIQRTEQGDSAMYLCASSTDSFGEQYFGPGTRLTVT.

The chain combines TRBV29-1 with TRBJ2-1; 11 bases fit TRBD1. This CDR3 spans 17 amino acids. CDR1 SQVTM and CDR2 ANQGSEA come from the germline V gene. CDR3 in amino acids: CNARTGGFYFSYNEQFF. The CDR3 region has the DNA TGCAACGCTAGGACAGGGGGCTTCTACTTCTCCTACAATGAGCAGTTCTTC.

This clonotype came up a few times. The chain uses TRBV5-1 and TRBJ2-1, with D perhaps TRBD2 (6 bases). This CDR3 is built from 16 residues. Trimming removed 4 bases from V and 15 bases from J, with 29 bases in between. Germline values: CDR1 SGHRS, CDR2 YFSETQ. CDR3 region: CASSLTQERTSSSRFF. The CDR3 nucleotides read TGCGCCAGCAGCCTGACCCAGGAACGAACTAGCTCCTCGCGGTTCTTC.

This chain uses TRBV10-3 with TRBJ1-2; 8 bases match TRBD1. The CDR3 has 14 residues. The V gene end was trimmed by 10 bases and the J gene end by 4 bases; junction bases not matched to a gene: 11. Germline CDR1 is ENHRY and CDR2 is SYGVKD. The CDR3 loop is CATKGQVRGYGYTF. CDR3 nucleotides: TGTGCCACCAAGGGACAGGTTCGGGGCTATGGCTACACCTTC.

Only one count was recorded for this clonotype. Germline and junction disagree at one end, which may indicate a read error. The CDR3 region has the DNA TGCAGTGCTAGAGATCCGGGGGGAAGCACAGATATGCAGTATTTT. Its protein is CSARDPGGSTDMQYF. This chain links TRBV20-1 with TRBJ2-3; 7 bases agree with TRBD2. Germline lookup yields CDR1 DFQATT and CDR2 SNEGSKA (reference sequence). The CDR3 length is 15 residues.

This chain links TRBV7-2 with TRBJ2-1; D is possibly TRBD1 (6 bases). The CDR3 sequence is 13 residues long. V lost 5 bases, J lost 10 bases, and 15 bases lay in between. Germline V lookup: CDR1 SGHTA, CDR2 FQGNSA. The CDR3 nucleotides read TGTGCCAGCAGCCCGAGGACAGTGGTAGAGCAGTTCTTC. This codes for CASSPRTVVEQFF.

The CDR3 region is CSAIGTSGGPQETQYF. The DNA of the CDR3 is TGCAGTGCTATCGGGACTAGCGGGGGTCCGCAAGAGACCCAGTACTTC. The rearrangement links TRBV20-1 to TRBJ2-5, with 14 bases identical to TRBD2. CDR3 length equals 16 residues. Germline V gene lookup returns CDR1 DFQATT and CDR2 SNEGSKA (reference sequence). Germline trimming cut 4 bases from V and 2 bases from J; bases unmatched to any gene: 6.

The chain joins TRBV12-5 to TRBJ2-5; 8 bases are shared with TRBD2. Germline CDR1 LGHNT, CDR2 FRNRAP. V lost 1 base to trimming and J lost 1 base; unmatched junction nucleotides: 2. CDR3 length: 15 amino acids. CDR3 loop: CASGLAGTSQETQYF. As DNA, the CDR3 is TGTGCTAGTGGTTTGGCCGGGACTAGCCAAGAGACCCAGTACTTC.

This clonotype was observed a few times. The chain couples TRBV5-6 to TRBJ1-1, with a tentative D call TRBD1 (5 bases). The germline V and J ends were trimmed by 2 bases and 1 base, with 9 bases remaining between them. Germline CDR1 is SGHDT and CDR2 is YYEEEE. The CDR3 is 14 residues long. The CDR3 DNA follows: TGTGCCAGCAGCTTATTCAGGGAGAACACTGAAGCTTTCTTT. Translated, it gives CASSLFRENTEAFF.

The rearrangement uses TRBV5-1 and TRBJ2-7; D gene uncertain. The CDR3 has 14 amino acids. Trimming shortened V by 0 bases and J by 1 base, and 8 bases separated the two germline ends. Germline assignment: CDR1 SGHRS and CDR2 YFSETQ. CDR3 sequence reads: CASSLGAPSYEQYF. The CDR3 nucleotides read TGCGCCAGCAGCTTGGGGGCGCCTTCCTACGAGCAGTACTTC. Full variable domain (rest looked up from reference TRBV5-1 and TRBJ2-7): KAGVTQTPRYLIKTRGQQVTLSCSPISGHRSVSWYQQTPGQGLQFLFEYFSETQRNKGNFPGRFSGRQFSNSRSEMNVSTLELGDSALYLCASSLGAPSYEQYFGPGTRLTVT.

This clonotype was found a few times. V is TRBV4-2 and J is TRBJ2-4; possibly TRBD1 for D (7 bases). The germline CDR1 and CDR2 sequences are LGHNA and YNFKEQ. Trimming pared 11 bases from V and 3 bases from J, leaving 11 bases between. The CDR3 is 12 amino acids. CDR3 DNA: TGTGCCTCAGGGGGGCACAAAAACATTCAGTACTTC. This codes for CASGGHKNIQYF.

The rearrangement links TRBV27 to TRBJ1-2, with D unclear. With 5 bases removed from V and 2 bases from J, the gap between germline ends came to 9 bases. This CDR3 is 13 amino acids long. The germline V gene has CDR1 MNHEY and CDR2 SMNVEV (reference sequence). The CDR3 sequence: CASSQLQNYGYTF. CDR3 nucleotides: TGTGCCAGCAGTCAACTACAGAACTATGGCTACACCTTC.